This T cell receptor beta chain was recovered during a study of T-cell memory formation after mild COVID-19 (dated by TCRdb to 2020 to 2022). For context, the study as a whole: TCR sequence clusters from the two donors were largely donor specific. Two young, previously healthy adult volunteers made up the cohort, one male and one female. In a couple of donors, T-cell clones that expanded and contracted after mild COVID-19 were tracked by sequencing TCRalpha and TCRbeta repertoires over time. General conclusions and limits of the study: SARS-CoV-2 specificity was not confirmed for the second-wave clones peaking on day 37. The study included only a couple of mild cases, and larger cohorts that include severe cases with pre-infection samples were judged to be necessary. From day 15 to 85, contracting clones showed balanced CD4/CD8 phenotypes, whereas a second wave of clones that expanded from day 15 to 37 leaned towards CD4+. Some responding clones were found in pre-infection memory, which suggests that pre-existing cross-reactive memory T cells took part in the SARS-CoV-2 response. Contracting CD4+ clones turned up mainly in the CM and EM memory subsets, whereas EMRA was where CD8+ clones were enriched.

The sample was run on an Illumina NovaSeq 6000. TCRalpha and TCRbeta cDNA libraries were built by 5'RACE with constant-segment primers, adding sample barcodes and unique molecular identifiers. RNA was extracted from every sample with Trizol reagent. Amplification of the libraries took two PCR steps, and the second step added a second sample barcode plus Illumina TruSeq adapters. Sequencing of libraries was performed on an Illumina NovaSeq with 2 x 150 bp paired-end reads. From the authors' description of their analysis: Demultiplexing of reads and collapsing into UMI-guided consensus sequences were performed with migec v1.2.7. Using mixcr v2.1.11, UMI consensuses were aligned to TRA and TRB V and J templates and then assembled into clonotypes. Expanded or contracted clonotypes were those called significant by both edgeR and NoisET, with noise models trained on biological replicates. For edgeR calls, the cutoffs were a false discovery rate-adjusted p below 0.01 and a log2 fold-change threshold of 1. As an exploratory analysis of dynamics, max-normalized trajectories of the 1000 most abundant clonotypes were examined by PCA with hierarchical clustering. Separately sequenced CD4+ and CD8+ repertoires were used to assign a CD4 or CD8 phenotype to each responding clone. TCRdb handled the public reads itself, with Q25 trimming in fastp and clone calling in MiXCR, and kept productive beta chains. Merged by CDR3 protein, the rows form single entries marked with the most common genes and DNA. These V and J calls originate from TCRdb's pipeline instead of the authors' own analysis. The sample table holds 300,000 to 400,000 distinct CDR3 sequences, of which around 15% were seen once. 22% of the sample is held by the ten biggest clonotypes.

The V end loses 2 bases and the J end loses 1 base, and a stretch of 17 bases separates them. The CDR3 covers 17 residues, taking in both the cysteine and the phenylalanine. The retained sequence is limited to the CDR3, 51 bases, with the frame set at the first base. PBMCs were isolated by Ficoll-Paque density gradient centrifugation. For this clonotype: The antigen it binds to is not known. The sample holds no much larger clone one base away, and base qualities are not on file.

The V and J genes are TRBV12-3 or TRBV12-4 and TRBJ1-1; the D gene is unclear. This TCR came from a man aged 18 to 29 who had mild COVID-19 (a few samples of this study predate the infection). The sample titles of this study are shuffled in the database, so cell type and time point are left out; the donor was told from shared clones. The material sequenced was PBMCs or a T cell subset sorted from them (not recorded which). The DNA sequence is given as TGTGCCAGCAGTTTAATTATGGGTCCTACTAGGAACACTGAAGCTTTCTTT. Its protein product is CASSLIMGPTRNTEAFF.